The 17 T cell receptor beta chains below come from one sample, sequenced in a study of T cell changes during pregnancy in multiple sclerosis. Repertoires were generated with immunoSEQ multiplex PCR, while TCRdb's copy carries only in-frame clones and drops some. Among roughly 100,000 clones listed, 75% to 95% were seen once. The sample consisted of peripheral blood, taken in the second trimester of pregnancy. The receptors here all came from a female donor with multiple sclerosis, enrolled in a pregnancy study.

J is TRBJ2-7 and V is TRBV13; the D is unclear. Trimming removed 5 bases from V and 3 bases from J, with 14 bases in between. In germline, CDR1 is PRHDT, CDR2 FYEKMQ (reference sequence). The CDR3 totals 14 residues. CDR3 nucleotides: TGTGCCAGCAGCATCTTAGGCCCGGGCTACGAGCAGTACTTC. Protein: CASSILGPGYEQYF.

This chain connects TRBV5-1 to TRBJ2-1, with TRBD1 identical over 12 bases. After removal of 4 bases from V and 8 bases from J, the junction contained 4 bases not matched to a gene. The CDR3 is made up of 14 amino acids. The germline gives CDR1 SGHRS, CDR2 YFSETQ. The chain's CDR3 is CASSVGTGGDEQFF. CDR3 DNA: TGCGCCAGCAGCGTCGGGACAGGGGGCGATGAGCAGTTCTTC.

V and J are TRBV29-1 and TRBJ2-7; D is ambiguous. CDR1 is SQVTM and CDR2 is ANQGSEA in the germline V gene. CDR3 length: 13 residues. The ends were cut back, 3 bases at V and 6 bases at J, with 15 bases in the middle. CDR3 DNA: TGCAGCGTTGATATTCATGTGTCAGGCGAGCAGTACTTC. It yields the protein CSVDIHVSGEQYF.

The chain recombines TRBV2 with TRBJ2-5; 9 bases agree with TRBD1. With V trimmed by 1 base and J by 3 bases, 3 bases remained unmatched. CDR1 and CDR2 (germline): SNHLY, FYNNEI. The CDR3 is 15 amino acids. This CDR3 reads CASSEDRGREETQYF. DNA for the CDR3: TGTGCCAGCAGTGAAGACAGGGGGCGCGAAGAGACCCAGTACTTC.

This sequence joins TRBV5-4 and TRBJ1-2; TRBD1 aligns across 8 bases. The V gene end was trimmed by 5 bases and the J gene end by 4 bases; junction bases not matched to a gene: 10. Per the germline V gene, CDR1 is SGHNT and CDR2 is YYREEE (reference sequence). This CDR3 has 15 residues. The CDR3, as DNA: TGTGCCAGCAGTCTTAAGGACAGGGTAGGCTATGGCTACACCTTC. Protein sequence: CASSLKDRVGYGYTF.

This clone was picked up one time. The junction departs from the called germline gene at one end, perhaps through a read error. DNA of the CDR3: TGCAGCGTTGGGACTAGCCACACGTCTTTACACTTC. Translation: CSVGTSHTSLHF. The V and J genes are TRBV29-1 and TRBJ2-5; 8 positions match TRBD2. CDR1 SQVTM and CDR2 ANQGSEA come from the germline V gene. There are 12 residues in the CDR3.

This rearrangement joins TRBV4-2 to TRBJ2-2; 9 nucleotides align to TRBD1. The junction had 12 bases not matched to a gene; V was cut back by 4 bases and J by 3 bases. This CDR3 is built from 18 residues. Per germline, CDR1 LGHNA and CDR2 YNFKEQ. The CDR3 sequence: CASSRSLPGQGYTGELFF. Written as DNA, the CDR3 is TGTGCCAGCAGCCGTAGTCTCCCGGGACAGGGTTACACCGGGGAGCTGTTTTTT.

The CDR3 nucleotides read TGTGCCAGCAAAGGAACACTAGCGGGAATGAGTGAGCAGTTCTTC. This codes for CASKGTLAGMSEQFF. The chain joins TRBV6-5 to TRBJ2-1; TRBD2 agrees at 10 bases. Germline CDR1 MNHEY, CDR2 SVGAGI. This CDR3 has 15 amino acids. Unmatched junction bases numbered 12, after V lost 7 bases and J lost 9 bases.

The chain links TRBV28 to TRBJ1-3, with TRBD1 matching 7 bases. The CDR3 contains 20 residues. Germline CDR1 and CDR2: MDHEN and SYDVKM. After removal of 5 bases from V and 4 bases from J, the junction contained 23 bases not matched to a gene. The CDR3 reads CASSAQTGPADTPYGNTIYF. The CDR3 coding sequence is TGTGCCAGCAGTGCCCAGACAGGGCCGGCCGACACCCCATACGGAAACACCATATATTTT.

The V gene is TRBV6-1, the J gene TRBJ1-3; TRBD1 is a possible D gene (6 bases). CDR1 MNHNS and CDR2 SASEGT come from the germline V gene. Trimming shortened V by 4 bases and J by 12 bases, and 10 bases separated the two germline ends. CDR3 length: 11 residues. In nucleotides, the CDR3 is TGTGCCAGCAGTGGGACAGTTCACATATATTTT. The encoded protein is CASSGTVHIYF.

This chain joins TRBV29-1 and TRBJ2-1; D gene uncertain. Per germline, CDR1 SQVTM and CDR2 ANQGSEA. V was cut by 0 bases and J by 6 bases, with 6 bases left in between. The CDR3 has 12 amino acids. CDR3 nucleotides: TGCAGCGTTGAAGAGGCTGCCAATGAGCAGTTCTTC. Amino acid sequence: CSVEEAANEQFF.

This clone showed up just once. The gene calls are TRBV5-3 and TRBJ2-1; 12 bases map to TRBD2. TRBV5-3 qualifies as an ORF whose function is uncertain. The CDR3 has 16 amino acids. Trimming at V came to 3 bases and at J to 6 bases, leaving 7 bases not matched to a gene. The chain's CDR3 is CARSYRSSGRVNEQFF. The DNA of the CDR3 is TGTGCCAGAAGCTATCGATCTAGCGGGAGGGTCAATGAGCAGTTCTTC.

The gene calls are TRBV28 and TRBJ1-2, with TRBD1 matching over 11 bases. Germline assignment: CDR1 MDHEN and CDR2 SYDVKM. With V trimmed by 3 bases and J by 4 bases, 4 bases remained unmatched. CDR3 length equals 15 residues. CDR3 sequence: CASSLGGQGVYGYTF. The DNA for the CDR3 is TGTGCCAGCAGTTTGGGGGGACAGGGGGTCTATGGCTACACCTTC.

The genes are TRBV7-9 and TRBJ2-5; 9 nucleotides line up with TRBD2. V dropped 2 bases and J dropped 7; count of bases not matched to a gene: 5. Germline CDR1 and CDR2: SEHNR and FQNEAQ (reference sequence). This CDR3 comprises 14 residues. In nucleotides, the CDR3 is TGTGCCAGCAGCTTACGTAGCGGGAGTGGGACCCAGTACTTC. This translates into CASSLRSGSGTQYF.

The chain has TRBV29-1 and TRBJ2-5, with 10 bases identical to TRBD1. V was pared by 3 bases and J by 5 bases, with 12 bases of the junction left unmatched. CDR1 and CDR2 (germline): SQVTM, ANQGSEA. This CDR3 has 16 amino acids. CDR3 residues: CSVDSKGQGSRETQYF. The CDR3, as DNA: TGCAGCGTTGATTCGAAGGGACAGGGGTCTCGGGAGACCCAGTACTTC.

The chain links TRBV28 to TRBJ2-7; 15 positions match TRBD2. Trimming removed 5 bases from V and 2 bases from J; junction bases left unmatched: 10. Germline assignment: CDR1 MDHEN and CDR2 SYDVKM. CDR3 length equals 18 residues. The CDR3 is CASSPGLAGGTYTYEQYF. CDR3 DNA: TGTGCCAGCAGTCCGGGACTAGCGGGAGGCACTTACACCTACGAGCAGTACTTC. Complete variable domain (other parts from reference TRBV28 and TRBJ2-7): DVKVTQSSRYLVKRTGEKVFLECVQDMDHENMFWYRQDPGLGLRLIYFSYDVKMKEKGDIPEGYSVSREKKERFSLILESASTNQTSMYLCASSPGLAGGTYTYEQYFGPGTRLTVT.

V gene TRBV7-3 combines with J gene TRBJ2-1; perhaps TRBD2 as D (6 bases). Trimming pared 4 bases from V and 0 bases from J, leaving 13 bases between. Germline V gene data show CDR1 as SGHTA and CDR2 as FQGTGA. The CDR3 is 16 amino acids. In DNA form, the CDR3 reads TGTGCCAGCAGCTCAACTAGCTGGAGCTCCTACAATGAGCAGTTCTTC. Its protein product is CASSSTSWSSYNEQFF.